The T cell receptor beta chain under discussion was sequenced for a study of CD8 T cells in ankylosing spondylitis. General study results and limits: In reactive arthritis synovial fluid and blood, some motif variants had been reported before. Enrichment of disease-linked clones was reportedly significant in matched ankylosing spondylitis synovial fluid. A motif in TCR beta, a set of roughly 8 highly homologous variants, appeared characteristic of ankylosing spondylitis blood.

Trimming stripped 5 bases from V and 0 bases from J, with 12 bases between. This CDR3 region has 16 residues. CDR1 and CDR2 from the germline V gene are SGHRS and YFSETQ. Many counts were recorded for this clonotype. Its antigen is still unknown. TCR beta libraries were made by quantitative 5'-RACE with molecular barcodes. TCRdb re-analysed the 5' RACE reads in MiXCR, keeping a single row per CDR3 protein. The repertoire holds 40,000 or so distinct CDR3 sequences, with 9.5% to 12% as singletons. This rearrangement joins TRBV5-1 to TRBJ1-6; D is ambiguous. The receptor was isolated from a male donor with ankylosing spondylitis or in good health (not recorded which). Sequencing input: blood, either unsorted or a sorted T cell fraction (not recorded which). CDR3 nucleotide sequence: TGCGCCAGCAGAGACGCATCTTCCTCCTATAATTCACCCCTCCACTTT. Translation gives CASRDASSSYNSPLHF.